Below are 17 T cell receptor beta chains sequenced from a single sample in a study of OX40 agonist ivuxolimab in advanced cancers. Measured with immunoSEQ multiplex PCR; TCRdb has only the in-frame clones, and not every one. The sample carries roughly 60,000 clones, around nine tenths recorded once. The source material was CD4+ or CD8+ T cells sorted from blood, sampled in a trial of the OX40 agonist ivuxolimab. The receptors shown here come from an adult with an advanced solid tumor such as melanoma, head and neck, liver or kidney cancer.

The chain employs TRBV5-6 and TRBJ2-7; perhaps TRBD1 as D (6 bases). This CDR3 contains 14 residues. Deletions cut 4 bases from V and 4 bases from J, with 15 bases between. CDR1 is SGHDT and CDR2 is YYEEEE in the germline V gene. The CDR3 spells CASSPGTLKYEQYF. The CDR3, as DNA: TGTGCCAGCAGCCCCGGGACATTAAAATACGAGCAGTACTTC.

In its sample, this clone was seen once. The chain has TRBV21-1 and TRBJ2-5; the table calls TRBD1, which could not be checked here. TRBV21-1 is a pseudogene. This CDR3 has 15 residues. The CDR3 DNA reads TGTGCCAGCAGCCCCCTGACAGGGGGGCAAGAGACCCAGTACTTC. Translated, it gives CASSPLTGGQETQYF.

CDR3 sequence (DNA): TGTGCCAGCAGCGCAGGGACACCGGAAGAATTCTTT. As protein: CASSAGTPEEFF. The chain uses TRBV5-6 and TRBJ1-1; a weak D match, TRBD1 (6 bases). CDR3 length equals 12 residues. V was shortened by 4 bases and J by 14 bases, with 18 bases between the two germline ends. Germline assignment: CDR1 SGHDT and CDR2 YYEEEE.

This clone was counted only a few times. This chain links TRBV7-2 with TRBJ1-6; 7 nucleotides match TRBD1. Germline CDR1 SGHTA, CDR2 FQGNSA. Trimming removed 7 bases from V and 6 bases from J; junction bases left unmatched: 9. CDR3 length equals 15 residues. The CDR3 loop is CASIGLPGGNSPLHF. CDR3 DNA sequence: TGTGCCAGCATCGGCCTCCCAGGGGGTAATTCACCCCTCCACTTT. Using reference TRBV7-2 and TRBJ1-6 for the parts outside the CDR3, the full variable domain is GAGVSQSPSNKVTEKGKDVELRCDPISGHTALYWYRQSLGQGLEFLIYFQGNSAPDKSGLPSDRFSAERTGGSVSTLTIQRTQQEDSAVYLCASIGLPGGNSPLHFGNGTRLTVT.

The V gene is TRBV7-8, the J gene TRBJ1-2; 8 bases are a match to TRBD1. V dropped 5 bases and J dropped 7; count of bases not matched to a gene: 15. Per the germline V gene, CDR1 is SGHVS and CDR2 is FQNEAQ. This CDR3 contains 16 residues. In nucleotides, the CDR3 is TGTGCCAGCAGCGCGCGTGTGACAGGGGATATTGGTGGCTACACCTTC. Translating it yields CASSARVTGDIGGYTF.

The CDR3: CASSLLSGGNTEAFF. Written as DNA, the CDR3 is TGCGCCAGCAGCTTGTTAAGTGGGGGGAACACTGAAGCTTTCTTT. V is TRBV5-1 and J is TRBJ1-1, with D maybe TRBD1 (5 bases). Germline V CDR1 and CDR2: SGHRS, YFSETQ. The V gene lost 1 base and the J gene lost 1 base, with 11 bases spanning the gap. The CDR3 extends over 15 amino acids.

The gene calls are TRBV6-5 and TRBJ1-2, with TRBD1 matching 9 bases. J lost 7 bases, V lost 2 bases, and 2 bases had no gene match. The CDR3 length is 13 residues. Germline V lookup: CDR1 MNHEY, CDR2 SVGAGI. CDR3 nucleotides: TGTGCCAGCAGTTACCGACAGGGGGGTGGCTACACCTTC. Translation: CASSYRQGGGYTF.

The CDR3 sequence is CASRPGLGNEKLFF. The CDR3 nucleotides read TGTGCCAGCAGGCCTGGACTCGGAAATGAAAAACTGTTTTTT. The chain carries TRBV25-1 and TRBJ1-4; D is ambiguous. The CDR3 contains 14 residues. Looked up from germline, CDR1 is MGHDK and CDR2 is SYGVNS. V was trimmed by 6 bases and J by 5 bases, leaving 13 bases between them.

This CDR3 is CASSQTHNQPQHF. Written as DNA, the CDR3 is TGTGCCAGCAGCCAGACTCACAATCAGCCCCAGCATTTT. This rearrangement joins TRBV6-6 to TRBJ1-5, with unresolved D. The CDR3 is 13 residues long. With 6 bases removed from V and 3 bases from J, the gap between germline ends came to 9 bases. Per the germline V gene, CDR1 is MNHNY and CDR2 is SVGAGI (reference sequence).

The chain has TRBV10-2 and TRBJ2-1; 15 bases fit TRBD2. CDR3 length: 15 residues. Germline V gene sequence: CDR1 WSHSY, CDR2 SAAADI. Germline trimming cut 6 bases from V and 8 bases from J; bases unmatched to any gene: 5. Here the CDR3 reads CASRQGLAGGDEQFF. The CDR3 coding sequence is TGCGCCAGCAGACAGGGACTAGCGGGAGGTGATGAGCAGTTCTTC.

The V call is TRBV10-3, the J call TRBJ2-7; D not resolved. The CDR3 length is 13 residues. Between the trimmed V and J ends, which lost 11 bases and 2 bases, there was a span of 16 bases. Germline-derived CDR1 and CDR2 are ENHRY and SYGVKD. This chain's CDR3 is CAHTPGFPYEQYF. CDR3 in DNA: TGTGCCCATACTCCCGGATTCCCCTACGAGCAGTACTTC.

The genes are TRBV23-1 and TRBJ2-2; D uncertain. TRBV23-1 is an ORF, with its function uncertain. The CDR3 extends over 17 amino acids. The V end was cut by 1 base, the J end by 5 bases, with 17 bases between. The CDR3 DNA reads as TGCGCCAGCAGTCAATGGTCACAAGGGTTCAGGACCGGGGAGCTGTTTTTT. Translation gives CASSQWSQGFRTGELFF.

V gene TRBV2 combines with J gene TRBJ2-7; 14 bases match TRBD2. Germline V CDR1 and CDR2: SNHLY, FYNNEI. CDR3 length: 14 residues. The V segment lost 10 bases and the J segment 4 bases; nucleotides outside the gene matches: 6. In nucleotides, the CDR3 is TGTGCCATAGGACTAGCGGGAGGTTTTTACGAGCAGTACTTC. Its translation is CAIGLAGGFYEQYF.

V and J are TRBV18 and TRBJ1-5; 10 bases are shared with TRBD1. V lost 6 bases and J lost 1; bases outside the gene matches: 3. CDR1 KGHSH and CDR2 LQKENI come from the germline V gene. The CDR3 contains 15 residues. The CDR3 nucleotides read TGTGCCAGCTCTCGGGACAGGGGAAGCAATCAGCCCCAGCATTTT. It codes for CASSRDRGSNQPQHF. The entire variable domain, with the rest obtained from reference TRBV18 and TRBJ1-5, is as follows: NAGVMQNPRHLVRRRGQEARLRCSPMKGHSHVYWYRQLPEEGLKFMVYLQKENIIDESGMPKERFSAEFPKEGPSILRIQQVVRGDSAAYFCASSRDRGSNQPQHFGDGTRLSIL.

The chain carries TRBV5-1 and TRBJ2-7, with TRBD1 matching over 9 bases. Germline CDR1 SGHRS, CDR2 YFSETQ. The CDR3 covers 15 residues. The junction had 6 bases not matched to a gene; V was cut back by 0 bases and J by 5 bases. The CDR3: CASSLAGTGKDEQYF. CDR3 nucleotide sequence: TGCGCCAGCAGCTTGGCCGGGACAGGGAAGGACGAGCAGTACTTC.

This clone was counted a few times. The chain recombines TRBV7-8 with TRBJ2-3, with a weak D call TRBD1 (6 bases). Germline V CDR1 and CDR2: SGHVS, FQNEAQ. The CDR3 has 12 residues. Trimming removed 5 bases at V and 12 bases at J, with 15 bases between. CDR3: CASSPTGTYQYF. The CDR3 DNA follows: TGTGCCAGCAGCCCAACAGGGACCTATCAGTATTTT.

As DNA, the CDR3 is TGCAGCGTTGAAGTACGGACTAGAGCCAATGAGCAGTTCTTC. It translates to CSVEVRTRANEQFF. The chain carries TRBV29-1 and TRBJ2-1, with 7 positions matching TRBD2. V shed 1 base and J 6 bases; nucleotides not matched to a gene: 6. Germline CDR1 reads SQVTM; CDR2 reads ANQGSEA. The CDR3 sequence is 14 residues long.